Below are 14 T cell receptor beta chains sequenced from a single sample in a study of blood T cell repertoires in COVID-19. Method: immunoSEQ multiplex PCR; TCRdb's copy keeps in-frame clones and lacks some. The repertoire holds over 200,000 clones, with around 90% as singletons. The sequencing sample was made of peripheral blood. These TCRs come from a man between 60 and 75 years old with COVID-19, enrolled during active disease.

The chain joins TRBV24-1 to TRBJ2-7; TRBD2 agrees at 7 bases. The V gene end was trimmed by 5 bases and the J gene end by 0 bases; junction bases not matched to a gene: 9. Germline loops: CDR1 KGHDR, CDR2 SFDVKD. There are 16 residues in the CDR3. The CDR3 DNA reads as TGTGCCACCAGTGCAGCAGGGCGGGAGACCTCCTACGAGCAGTACTTC. Its protein is CATSAAGRETSYEQYF.

The chain is built from TRBV6-5 and TRBJ2-5; D call uncertain. The CDR3 contains 12 residues. Germline V gene data show CDR1 as MNHEY and CDR2 as SVGAGI. Trimming took off 7 bases at V and 5 bases at J, with 11 bases between the two ends. CDR3 amino acids: CASTPFGETQYF. The CDR3 nucleotides are TGTGCCAGCACCCCCTTTGGCGAGACCCAGTACTTC.

The chain links TRBV6-5 to TRBJ1-4; TRBD1 aligns across 8 bases. J was trimmed by 8 bases and V by 4 bases; bases with no gene match: 9. Looked up from germline, CDR1 is MNHEY and CDR2 is SVGAGI. The CDR3 contains 15 residues. The CDR3 loop is CASSSTGGVGEKLFF. As DNA, the CDR3 is TGTGCCAGCAGTTCTACAGGGGGAGTGGGGGAAAAACTGTTTTTT.

This chain joins TRBV5-4 and TRBJ2-7; TRBD2 matches 12 bases. Germline loops: CDR1 SGHNT, CDR2 YYREEE (reference sequence). The CDR3 consists of 16 residues. J was trimmed by 5 bases and V by 2 bases; bases with no gene match: 8. Here the CDR3 reads CASSFSSTSGRNEQYF. CDR3 coding DNA: TGTGCCAGCAGCTTTTCGTCGACTAGCGGGAGAAACGAGCAGTACTTC.

The chain couples TRBV3-1 (or the pseudogene TRBV3-2) to TRBJ1-5; D is unresolved. The germline V gene has CDR1 LGHDT and CDR2 YNNKEL (reference sequence). With 2 bases removed from V and 4 bases from J, the gap between germline ends came to 6 bases. The CDR3 length is 13 residues. CDR3 sequence (DNA): TGTGCCAGCAGCCAACCGGGGAATCAGCCCCAGCATTTT. As protein: CASSQPGNQPQHF.

This chain connects TRBV7-2 to TRBJ2-3; no reliable D call. CDR3 size: 12 residues. Trimming took 5 bases from V and 1 from J, leaving 4 bases between them. CDR1 SGHTA and CDR2 FQGNSA come from the germline V gene. The CDR3 reads CASSIGTDTQYF. For the CDR3, the DNA is TGTGCCAGCAGCATCGGCACAGATACGCAGTATTTT.

The count of this clone is one. The genes are TRBV30 and TRBJ2-5; a possible D gene is TRBD1 (6 bases). The germline V and J ends were trimmed by 0 bases and 3 bases, with 11 bases remaining between them. The CDR3 runs to 14 residues. CDR1 is GTSNPN, CDR2 SVGIG, per germline (reference sequence). CDR3 sequence reads: CAWSVPAGEETQYF. The CDR3, as DNA: TGTGCCTGGAGTGTTCCGGCAGGGGAAGAGACCCAGTACTTC.

The chain has TRBV3-1 (or the pseudogene TRBV3-2) and TRBJ2-1, with TRBD2 matching over 15 bases. Trimming at V came to 1 base and at J to 12 bases, leaving 4 bases not matched to a gene. This CDR3 has 15 residues. Germline lookup yields CDR1 LGHDT and CDR2 YNNKEL (reference sequence). CDR3 sequence (DNA): TGTGCCAGCAGCCAAGGGACTAGCGGGGGGGATTGGCAGTTCTTC. Translating gives CASSQGTSGGDWQFF.

The chain is built from TRBV9 and TRBJ1-6; D perhaps matches TRBD1 (6 bases). Germline CDR1 SGDLS, CDR2 YYNGEE. The CDR3 has 14 amino acids. Trimming took 0 bases from V and 13 from J, leaving 14 bases between them. The CDR3 loop is CASSVGGGRSPLHF. In DNA, the CDR3 is TGTGCCAGCAGCGTAGGAGGGGGACGTTCCCCCCTCCACTTT.

V usage is TRBV19 and J usage is TRBJ1-5, with 8 bases fitting TRBD1. The J segment lost 3 bases and the V segment lost 5 bases, leaving 9 bases of the junction unmatched. This CDR3 spans 16 amino acids. Germline V CDR1 and CDR2: LNHDA, SQIVND (reference sequence). The CDR3 DNA follows: TGTGCCAGTAGTCTACGGACAGGGACCTTCAATCAGCCCCAGCATTTT. Protein product: CASSLRTGTFNQPQHF.

The chain has TRBV6-5 and TRBJ1-5; maybe TRBD1 (5 bases). Germline CDR1 MNHEY, CDR2 SVGAGI. The length of the CDR3 is 14 residues. The germline V and J ends were trimmed by 2 bases and 3 bases, with 8 bases remaining between them. CDR3 sequence reads: CASSYQGYNQPQHF. The CDR3 DNA follows: TGTGCCAGCAGTTACCAGGGATACAATCAGCCCCAGCATTTT.

J is TRBJ1-5 and V is TRBV18; 10 positions agree with TRBD1. The V segment lost 5 bases and the J segment 2 bases; nucleotides outside the gene matches: 6. Germline CDR1 reads KGHSH; CDR2 reads LQKENI. CDR3 size: 16 residues. This chain's CDR3 is CASSTQGTGGNQPQHF. CDR3 sequence (DNA): TGTGCCAGCTCAACCCAAGGGACAGGGGGCAATCAGCCCCAGCATTTT.

The genes are TRBV12-3 or TRBV12-4 and TRBJ2-1; 7 nucleotides agree with TRBD1. The trim removed 6 bases at V and 14 bases at J, leaving 10 bases unmatched. The CDR3 loop spans 12 amino acids. The DNA for the CDR3 is TGTGCCAGCAGCTCCCCGACAGGGTGGGAGTTCTTC. It encodes CASSSPTGWEFF.

This chain uses TRBV6-6 with TRBJ2-5, with a tentative D call TRBD1 (5 bases). V lost 5 bases and J 9 bases, leaving 13 bases between the germline ends. This CDR3 is built from 12 residues. Per germline, CDR1 MNHNY and CDR2 SVGAGI (reference sequence). CDR3 loop: CASSKPLGAQYF. CDR3 in DNA: TGTGCCAGCAGTAAGCCTTTAGGGGCCCAGTACTTC.